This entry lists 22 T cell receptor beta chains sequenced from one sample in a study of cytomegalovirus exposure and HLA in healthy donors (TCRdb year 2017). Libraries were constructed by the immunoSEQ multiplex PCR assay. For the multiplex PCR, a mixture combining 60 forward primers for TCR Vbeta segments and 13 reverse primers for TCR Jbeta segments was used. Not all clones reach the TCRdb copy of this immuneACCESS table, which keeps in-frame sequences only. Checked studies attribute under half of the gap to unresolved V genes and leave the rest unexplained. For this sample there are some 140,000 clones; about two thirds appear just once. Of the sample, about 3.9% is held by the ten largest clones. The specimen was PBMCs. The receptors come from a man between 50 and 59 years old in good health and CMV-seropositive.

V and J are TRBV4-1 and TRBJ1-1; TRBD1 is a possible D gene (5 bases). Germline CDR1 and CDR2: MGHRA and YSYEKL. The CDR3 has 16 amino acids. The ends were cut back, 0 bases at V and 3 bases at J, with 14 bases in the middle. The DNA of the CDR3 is TGCGCCAGCAGCCAAGATGGTGTGGGGGGAGACACTGAAGCTTTCTTT. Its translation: CASSQDGVGGDTEAFF.

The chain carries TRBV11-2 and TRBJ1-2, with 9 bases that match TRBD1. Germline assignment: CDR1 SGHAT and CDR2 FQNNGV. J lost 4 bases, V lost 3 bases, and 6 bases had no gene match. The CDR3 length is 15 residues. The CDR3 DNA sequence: TGTGCCAGCAGCTTGATGACAGGGGGGACCTATGGCTACACCTTC. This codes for CASSLMTGGTYGYTF.

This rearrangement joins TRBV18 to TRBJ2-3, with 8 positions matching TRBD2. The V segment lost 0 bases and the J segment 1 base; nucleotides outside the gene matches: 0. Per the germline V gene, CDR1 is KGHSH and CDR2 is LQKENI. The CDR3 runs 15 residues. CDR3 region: CASSPPAGGTDTQYF. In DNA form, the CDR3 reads TGTGCCAGCTCACCACCAGCGGGAGGCACAGATACGCAGTATTTT.

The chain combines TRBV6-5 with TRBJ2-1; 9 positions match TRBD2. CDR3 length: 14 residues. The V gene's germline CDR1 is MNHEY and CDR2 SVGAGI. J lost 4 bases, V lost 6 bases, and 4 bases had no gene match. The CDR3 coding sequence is TGTGCCAGCAGGCGGGGGGGCATTTACAATGAGCAGTTCTTC. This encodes CASRRGGIYNEQFF.

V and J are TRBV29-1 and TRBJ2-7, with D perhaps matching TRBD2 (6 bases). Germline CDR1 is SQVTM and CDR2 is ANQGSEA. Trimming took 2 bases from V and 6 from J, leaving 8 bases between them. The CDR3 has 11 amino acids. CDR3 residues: CSVEQGLEQYF. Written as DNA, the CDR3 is TGCAGCGTTGAACAGGGACTCGAGCAGTACTTC.

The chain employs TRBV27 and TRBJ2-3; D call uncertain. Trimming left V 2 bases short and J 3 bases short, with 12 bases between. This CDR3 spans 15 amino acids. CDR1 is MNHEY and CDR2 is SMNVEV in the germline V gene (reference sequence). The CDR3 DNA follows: TGTGCCAGCAGTTTAGGTGCCCTAGTAACAGATACGCAGTATTTT. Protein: CASSLGALVTDTQYF.

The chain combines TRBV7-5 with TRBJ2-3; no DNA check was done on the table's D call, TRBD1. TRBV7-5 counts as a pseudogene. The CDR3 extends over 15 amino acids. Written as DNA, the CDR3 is TGTGTCAGAAGCTTCAGGATCATGCGTCCAGATACGCAGTATTTT. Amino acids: CVRSFRIMRPDTQYF.

The CDR3: CASSQATGGTEAFF. CDR3 nucleotide sequence: TGTGCCAGCAGCCAAGCAACGGGGGGAACTGAAGCTTTCTTT. V and J are TRBV4-2 and TRBJ1-1, with a weak D call TRBD1 (5 bases). The V end lost 1 base, the J end lost 5 bases, and 11 bases lay between the germline ends. The CDR3 spans 14 residues. Germline V gene sequence: CDR1 LGHNA, CDR2 YNFKEQ.

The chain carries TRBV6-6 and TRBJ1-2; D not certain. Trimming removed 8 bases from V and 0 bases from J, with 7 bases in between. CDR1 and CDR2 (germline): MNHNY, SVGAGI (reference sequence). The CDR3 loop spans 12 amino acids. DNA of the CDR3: TGTGCCAGCCGGGTTGCTAACTATGGCTACACCTTC. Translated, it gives CASRVANYGYTF.

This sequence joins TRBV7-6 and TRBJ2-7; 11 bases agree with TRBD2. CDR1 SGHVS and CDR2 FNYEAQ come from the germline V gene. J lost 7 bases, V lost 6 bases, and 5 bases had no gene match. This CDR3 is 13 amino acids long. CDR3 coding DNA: TGTGCCAGCAGAGCCACTAGCGGGGGTGAGCAGTACTTC. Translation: CASRATSGGEQYF.

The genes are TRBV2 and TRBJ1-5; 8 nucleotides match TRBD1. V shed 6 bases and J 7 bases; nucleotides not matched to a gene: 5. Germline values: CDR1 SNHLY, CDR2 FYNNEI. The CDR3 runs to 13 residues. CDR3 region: CASSAGQGQPQHF. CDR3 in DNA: TGTGCCAGCAGCGCTGGACAGGGCCAGCCCCAGCATTTT.

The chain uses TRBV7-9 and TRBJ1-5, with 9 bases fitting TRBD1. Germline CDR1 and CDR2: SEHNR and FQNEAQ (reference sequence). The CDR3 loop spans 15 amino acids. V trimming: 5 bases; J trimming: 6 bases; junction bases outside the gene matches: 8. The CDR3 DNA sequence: TGTGCCAGCAGCCCACGGGGACAGGGCTCTCAGCCCCAGCATTTT. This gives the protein CASSPRGQGSQPQHF.

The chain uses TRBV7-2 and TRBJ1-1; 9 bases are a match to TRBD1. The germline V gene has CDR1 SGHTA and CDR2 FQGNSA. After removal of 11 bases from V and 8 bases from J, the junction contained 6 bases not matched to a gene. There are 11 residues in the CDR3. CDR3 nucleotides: TGTGCCGAAGACAGGGGGTGGGAAGCTTTCTTT. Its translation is CAEDRGWEAFF. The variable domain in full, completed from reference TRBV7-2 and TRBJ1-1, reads GAGVSQSPSNKVTEKGKDVELRCDPISGHTALYWYRQSLGQGLEFLIYFQGNSAPDKSGLPSDRFSAERTGGSVSTLTIQRTQQEDSAVYLCAEDRGWEAFFGQGTRLTVV.

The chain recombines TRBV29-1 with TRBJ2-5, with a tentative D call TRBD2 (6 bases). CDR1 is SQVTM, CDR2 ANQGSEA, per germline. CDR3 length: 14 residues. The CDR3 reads CRGPGGTKEETQYF. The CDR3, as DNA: TGCAGGGGGCCCGGGGGAACCAAGGAAGAGACCCAGTACTTC.

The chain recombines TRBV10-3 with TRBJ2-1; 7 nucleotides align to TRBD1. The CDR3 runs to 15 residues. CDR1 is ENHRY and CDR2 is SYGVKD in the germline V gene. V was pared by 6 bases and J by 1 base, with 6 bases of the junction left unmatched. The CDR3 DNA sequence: TGTGCCATCAGCAAAGGACAGGTGTCCTACAATGAGCAGTTCTTC. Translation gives CAISKGQVSYNEQFF.

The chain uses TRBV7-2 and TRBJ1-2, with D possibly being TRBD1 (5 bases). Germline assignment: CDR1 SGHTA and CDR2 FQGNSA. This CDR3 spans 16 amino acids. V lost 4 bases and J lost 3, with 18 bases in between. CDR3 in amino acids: CASSSPGTLSHYGYTF. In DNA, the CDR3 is TGTGCCAGCAGCTCCCCCGGGACTTTAAGCCACTATGGCTACACCTTC.

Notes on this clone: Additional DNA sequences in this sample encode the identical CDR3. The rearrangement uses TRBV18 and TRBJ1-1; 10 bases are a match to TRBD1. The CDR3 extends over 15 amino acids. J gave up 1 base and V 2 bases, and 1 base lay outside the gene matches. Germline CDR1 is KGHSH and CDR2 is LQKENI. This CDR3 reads CASSPGQGGNTEAFF. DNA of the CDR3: TGTGCCAGCTCACCAGGACAGGGGGGGAACACTGAAGCTTTCTTT.

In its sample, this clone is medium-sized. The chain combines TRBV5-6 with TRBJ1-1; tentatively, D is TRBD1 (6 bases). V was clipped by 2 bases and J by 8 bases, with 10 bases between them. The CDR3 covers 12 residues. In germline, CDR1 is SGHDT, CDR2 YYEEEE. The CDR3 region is CASSFTGKEAFF. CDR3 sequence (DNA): TGTGCCAGCAGCTTCACAGGGAAGGAAGCTTTCTTT.

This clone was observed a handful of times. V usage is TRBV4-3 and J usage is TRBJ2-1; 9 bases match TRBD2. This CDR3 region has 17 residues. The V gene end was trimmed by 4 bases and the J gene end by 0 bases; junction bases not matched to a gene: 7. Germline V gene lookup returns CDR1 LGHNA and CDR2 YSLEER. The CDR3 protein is CASSRSISGSSYNEQFF. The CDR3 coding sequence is TGCGCCAGCAGCCGCTCGATTAGCGGGAGCTCCTACAATGAGCAGTTCTTC.

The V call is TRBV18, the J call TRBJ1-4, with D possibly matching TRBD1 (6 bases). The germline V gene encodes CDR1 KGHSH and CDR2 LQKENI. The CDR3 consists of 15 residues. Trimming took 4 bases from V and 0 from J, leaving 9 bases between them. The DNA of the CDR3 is TGTGCCAGCTCACTATCAGGGGCAACTAATGAAAAACTGTTTTTT. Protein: CASSLSGATNEKLFF.

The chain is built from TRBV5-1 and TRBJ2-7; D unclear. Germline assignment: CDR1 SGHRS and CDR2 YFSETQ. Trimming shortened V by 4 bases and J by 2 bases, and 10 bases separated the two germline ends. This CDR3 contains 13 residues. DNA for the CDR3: TGCGCCAGCAGCCTTGACACAGCCTACGAGCAGTACTTC. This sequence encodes CASSLDTAYEQYF.

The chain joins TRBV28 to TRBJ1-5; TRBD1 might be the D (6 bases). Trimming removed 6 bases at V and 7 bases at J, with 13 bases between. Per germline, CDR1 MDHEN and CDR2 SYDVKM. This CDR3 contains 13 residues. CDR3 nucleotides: TGTGCCAGCAGAGATACAGGGTCCCAGCCCCAGCATTTT. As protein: CASRDTGSQPQHF.